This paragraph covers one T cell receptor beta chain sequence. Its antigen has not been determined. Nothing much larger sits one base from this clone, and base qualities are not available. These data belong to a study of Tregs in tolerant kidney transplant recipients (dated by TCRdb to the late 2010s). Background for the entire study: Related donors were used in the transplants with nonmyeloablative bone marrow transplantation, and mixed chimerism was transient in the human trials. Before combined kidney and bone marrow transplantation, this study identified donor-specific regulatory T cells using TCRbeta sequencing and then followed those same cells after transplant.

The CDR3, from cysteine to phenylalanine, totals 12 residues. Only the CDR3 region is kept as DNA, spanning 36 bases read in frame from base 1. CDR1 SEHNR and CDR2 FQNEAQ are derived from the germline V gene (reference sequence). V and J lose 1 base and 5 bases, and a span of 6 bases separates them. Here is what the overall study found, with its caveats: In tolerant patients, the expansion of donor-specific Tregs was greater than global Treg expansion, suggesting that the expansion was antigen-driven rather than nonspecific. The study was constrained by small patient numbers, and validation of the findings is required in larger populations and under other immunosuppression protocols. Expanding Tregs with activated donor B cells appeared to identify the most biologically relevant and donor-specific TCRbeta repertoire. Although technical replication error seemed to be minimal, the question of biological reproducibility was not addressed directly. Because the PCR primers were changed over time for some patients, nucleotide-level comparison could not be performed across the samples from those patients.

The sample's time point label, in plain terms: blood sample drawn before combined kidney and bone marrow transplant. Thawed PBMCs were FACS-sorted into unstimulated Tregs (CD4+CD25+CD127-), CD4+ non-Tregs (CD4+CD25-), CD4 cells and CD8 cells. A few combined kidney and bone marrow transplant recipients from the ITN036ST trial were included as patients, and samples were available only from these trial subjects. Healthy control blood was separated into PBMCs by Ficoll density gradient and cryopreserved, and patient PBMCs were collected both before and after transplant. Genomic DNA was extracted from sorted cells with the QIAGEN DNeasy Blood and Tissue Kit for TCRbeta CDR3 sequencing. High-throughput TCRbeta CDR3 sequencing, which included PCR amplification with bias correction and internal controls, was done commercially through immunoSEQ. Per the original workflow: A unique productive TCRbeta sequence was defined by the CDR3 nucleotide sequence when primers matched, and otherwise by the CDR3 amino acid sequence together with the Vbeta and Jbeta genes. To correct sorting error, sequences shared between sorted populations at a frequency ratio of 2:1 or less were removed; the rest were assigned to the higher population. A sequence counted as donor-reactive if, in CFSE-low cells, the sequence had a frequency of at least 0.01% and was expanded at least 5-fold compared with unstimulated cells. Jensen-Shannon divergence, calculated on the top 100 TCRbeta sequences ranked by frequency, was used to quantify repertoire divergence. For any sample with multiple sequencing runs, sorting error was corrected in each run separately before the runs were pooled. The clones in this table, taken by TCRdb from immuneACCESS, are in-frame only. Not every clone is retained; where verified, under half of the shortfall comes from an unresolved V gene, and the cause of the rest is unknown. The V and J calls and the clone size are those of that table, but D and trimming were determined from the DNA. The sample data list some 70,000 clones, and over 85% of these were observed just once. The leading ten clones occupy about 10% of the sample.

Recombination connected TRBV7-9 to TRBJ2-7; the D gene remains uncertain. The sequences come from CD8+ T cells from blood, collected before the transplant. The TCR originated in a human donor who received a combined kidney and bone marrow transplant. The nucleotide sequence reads TGTGCCAGCAGCTTAGAGCCGAACGAGCAGTACTTC. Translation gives CASSLEPNEQYF. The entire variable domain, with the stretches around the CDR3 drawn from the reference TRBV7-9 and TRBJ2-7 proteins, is DTGVSQNPRHKITKRGQNVTFRCDPISEHNRLYWYRQTLGQGPEFLTYFQNEAQLEKSRLLSDRFSAERPKGSFSTLEIQRTEQGDSAMYLCASSLEPNEQYFGPGTRLTVT.